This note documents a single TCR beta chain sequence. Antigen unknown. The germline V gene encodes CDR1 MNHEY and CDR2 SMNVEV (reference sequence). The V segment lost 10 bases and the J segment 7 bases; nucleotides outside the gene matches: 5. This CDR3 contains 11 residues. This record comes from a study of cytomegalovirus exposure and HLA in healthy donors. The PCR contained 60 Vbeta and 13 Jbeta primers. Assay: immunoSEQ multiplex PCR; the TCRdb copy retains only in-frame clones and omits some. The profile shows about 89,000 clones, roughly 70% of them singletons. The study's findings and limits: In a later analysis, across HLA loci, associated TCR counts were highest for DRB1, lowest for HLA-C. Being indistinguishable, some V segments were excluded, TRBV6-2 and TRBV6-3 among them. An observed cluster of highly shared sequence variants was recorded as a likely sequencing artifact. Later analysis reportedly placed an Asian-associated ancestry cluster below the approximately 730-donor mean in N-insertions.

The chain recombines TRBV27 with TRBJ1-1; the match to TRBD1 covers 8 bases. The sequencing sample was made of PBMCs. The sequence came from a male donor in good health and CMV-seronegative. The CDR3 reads CATQGAHEAFF. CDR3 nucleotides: TGTGCCACTCAGGGGGCCCATGAAGCTTTCTTT.